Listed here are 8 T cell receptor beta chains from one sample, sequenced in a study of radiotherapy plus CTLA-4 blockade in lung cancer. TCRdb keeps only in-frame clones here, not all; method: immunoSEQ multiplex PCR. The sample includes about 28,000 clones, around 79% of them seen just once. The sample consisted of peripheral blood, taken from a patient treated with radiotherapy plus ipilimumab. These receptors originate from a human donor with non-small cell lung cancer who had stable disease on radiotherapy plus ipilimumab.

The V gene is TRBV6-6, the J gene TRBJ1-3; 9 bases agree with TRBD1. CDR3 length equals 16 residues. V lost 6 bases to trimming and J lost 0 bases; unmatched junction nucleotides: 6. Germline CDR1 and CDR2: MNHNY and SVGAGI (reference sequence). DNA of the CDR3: TGTGCCAGCAGCGGTACAGGGGGCCGCTCTGGAAACACCATATATTTT. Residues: CASSGTGGRSGNTIYF.

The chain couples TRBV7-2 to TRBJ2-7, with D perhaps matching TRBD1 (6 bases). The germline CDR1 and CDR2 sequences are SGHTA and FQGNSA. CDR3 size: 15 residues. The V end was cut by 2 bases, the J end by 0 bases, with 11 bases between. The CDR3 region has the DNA TGTGCCAGCAGCTTAACAGGGCTGAGCTCCTACGAGCAGTACGTC. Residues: CASSLTGLSSYEQYV.

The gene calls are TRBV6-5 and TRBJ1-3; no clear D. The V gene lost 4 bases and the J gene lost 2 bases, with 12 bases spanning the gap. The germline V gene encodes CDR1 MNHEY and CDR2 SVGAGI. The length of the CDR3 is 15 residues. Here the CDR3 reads CASSSGEWAGNTIYF. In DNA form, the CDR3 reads TGTGCCAGCAGTTCAGGAGAGTGGGCTGGAAACACCATATATTTT.

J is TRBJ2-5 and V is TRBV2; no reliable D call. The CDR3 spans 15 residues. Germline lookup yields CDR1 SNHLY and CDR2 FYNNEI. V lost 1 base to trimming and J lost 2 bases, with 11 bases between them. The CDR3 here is CASSEVVARQETQYF. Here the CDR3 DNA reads TGTGCCAGCAGTGAAGTGGTAGCAAGGCAAGAGACCCAGTACTTC.

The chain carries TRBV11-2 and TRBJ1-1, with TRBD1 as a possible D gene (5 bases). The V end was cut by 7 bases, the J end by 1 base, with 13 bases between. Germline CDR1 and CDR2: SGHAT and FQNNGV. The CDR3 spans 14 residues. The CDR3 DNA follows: TGTGCCAGCACCTCGGGACTGAAGAACACTGAAGCTTTCTTT. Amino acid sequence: CASTSGLKNTEAFF.

The CDR3 protein is CASSLEGRPPLSSYNEQFF. The CDR3, as DNA: TGCGCCAGCAGCTTGGAGGGCAGGCCCCCATTAAGCTCCTACAATGAGCAGTTCTTC. The V and J genes are TRBV5-1 and TRBJ2-1; no firm D call. The CDR3 contains 19 residues. With 0 bases removed from V and 0 bases from J, the gap between germline ends came to 19 bases. Germline-derived CDR1 and CDR2 are SGHRS and YFSETQ.

The CDR3 nucleotides are TGTGCCAGCAGCCCTCCCATGGTAGCGGGGGCTAAGACCCAGTACTTC. Its protein product is CASSPPMVAGAKTQYF. The chain carries TRBV11-2 and TRBJ2-5, with TRBD2 identical over 9 bases. This CDR3 comprises 16 residues. V was clipped by 5 bases and J by 6 bases; unmatched bases: 13. Germline V gene lookup returns CDR1 SGHAT and CDR2 FQNNGV.

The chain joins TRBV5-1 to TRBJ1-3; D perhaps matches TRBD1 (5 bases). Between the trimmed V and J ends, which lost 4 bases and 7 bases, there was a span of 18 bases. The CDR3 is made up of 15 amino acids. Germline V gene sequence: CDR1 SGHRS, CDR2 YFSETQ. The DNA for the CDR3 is TGCGCCAGCAGCCCTGGTCCCAGGGAGGGGAACACCATATATTTT. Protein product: CASSPGPREGNTIYF.